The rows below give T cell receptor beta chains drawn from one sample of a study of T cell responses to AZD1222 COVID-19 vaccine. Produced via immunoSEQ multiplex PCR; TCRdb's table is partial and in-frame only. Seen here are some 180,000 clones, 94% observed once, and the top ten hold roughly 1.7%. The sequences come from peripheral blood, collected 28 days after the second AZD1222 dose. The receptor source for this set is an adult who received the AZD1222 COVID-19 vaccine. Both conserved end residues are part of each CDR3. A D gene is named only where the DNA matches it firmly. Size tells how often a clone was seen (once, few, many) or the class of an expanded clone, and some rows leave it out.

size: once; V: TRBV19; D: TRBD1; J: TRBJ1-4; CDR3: CASNRNRGLSSEKLFF; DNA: TGTGCCAGTAACCGGAACAGGGGGCTGTCCTCCGAAAAACTGTTTTTT
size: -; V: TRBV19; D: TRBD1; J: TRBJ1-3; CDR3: CASSIAGTGGSGNTIYF; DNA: TGTGCCAGTAGTATCGCTGGGACAGGGGGATCTGGAAACACCATATATTTT
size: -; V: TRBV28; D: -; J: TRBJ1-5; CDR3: CASSPPGGVNQPQHF; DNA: TGTGCCAGCAGTCCCCCGGGCGGTGTCAATCAGCCCCAGCATTTT
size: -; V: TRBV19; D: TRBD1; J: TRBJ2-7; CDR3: CATTRAQGSTYEQYF; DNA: TGTGCCACCACAAGAGCACAGGGGTCAACCTACGAGCAGTACTTC
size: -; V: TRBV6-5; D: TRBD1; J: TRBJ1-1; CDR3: CASSWDREANTEAFF; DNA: TGTGCCAGCAGTTGGGACAGGGAGGCGAACACTGAAGCTTTCTTT
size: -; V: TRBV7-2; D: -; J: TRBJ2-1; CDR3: CASSLAVAAGPEANEQFF; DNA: TGTGCCAGCAGCTTAGCCGTGGCGGCGGGACCCGAAGCCAATGAGCAGTTCTTC
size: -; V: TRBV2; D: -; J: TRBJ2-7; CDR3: CASRGLSYEQYF; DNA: TGTGCCAGCAGGGGCCTTTCCTACGAGCAGTACTTC
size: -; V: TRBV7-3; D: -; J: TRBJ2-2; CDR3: CASRSNGGQNTGELFF; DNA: TGTGCCAGCAGATCTAACGGGGGACAAAACACCGGGGAGCTGTTTTTT
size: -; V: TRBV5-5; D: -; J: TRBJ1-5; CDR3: CASSPTTGNSNQPQHF; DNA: TGTGCCAGCAGCCCCACGACAGGTAATAGCAATCAGCCCCAGCATTTT
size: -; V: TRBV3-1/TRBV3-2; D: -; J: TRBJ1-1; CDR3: CASSFQGLRTEAFF; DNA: TGTGCCAGCAGCTTCCAGGGTTTACGGACTGAAGCTTTCTTT
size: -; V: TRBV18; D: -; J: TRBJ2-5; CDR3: CASSQRLQETQYF; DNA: TGTGCCAGCTCACAGAGACTCCAAGAGACCCAGTACTTC
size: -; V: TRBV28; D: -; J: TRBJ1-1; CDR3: CASSPRGTEAFF; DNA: TGTGCCAGCAGTCCCAGGGGTACTGAAGCTTTCTTT
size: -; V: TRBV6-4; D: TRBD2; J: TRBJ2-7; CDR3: CASTVTGGPYEQYF; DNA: TGTGCCAGCACCGTAACGGGGGGTCCCTACGAGCAGTACTTC
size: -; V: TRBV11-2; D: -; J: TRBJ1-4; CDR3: CASSLGSTNEKLFF; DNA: TGTGCCAGCAGCTTAGGGTCGACTAATGAAAAACTGTTTTTT
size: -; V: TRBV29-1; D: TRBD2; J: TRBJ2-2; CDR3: CSVTSSTGELFF; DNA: TGCAGCGTGACTAGCTCTACCGGGGAGCTGTTTTTT
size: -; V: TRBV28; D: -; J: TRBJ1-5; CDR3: CASSLGGGNQPQHF; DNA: TGTGCCAGCAGTTTAGGGGGGGGAAATCAGCCCCAGCATTTT
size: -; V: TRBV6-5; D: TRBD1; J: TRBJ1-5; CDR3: CASWTGGSGNQPQHF; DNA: TGTGCCAGCTGGACAGGGGGTTCGGGCAATCAGCCCCAGCATTTT
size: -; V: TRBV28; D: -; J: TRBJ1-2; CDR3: CASSLRGLEGYTF; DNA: TGTGCCAGCAGTTTGAGAGGGTTAGAGGGCTACACCTTC
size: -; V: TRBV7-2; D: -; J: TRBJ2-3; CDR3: CASSKSGGPTDTQYF; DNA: TGTGCCAGCAGCAAGTCAGGCGGCCCCACAGATACGCAGTATTTT
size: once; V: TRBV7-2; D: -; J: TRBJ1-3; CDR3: CASAGVLISGNTIYF; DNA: TGTGCCAGCGCGGGGGTTCTGATCTCTGGAAACACCATATATTTT
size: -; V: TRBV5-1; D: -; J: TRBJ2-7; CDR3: CASSLQGPDYEQYF; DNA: TGCGCCAGCAGCTTGCAGGGACCGGACTACGAGCAGTACTTC
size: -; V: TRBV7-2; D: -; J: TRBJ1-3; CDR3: CASSLVGVLISGNTIYF; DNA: TGTGCCAGCAGCTTAGTCGGGGTCCTAATCTCTGGAAACACCATATATTTT
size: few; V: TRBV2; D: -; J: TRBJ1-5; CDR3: CASSDQGLGQPQHF; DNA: TGTGCCAGCAGTGACCAGGGTCTGGGCCAGCCCCAGCATTTT
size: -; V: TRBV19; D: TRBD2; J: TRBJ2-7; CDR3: CASSIAGGVPYEQYF; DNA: TGTGCCAGTAGTATAGCGGGAGGGGTTCCCTACGAGCAGTACTTC
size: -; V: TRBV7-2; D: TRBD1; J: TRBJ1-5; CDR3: CASSSRDRGPNQPQHF; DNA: TGTGCCAGCAGCTCCCGGGACAGGGGCCCCAATCAGCCCCAGCATTTT
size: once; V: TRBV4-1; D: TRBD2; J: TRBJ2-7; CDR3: CASSHSIAGVEQYF; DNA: TGCGCCAGCAGCCACTCAATAGCGGGAGTTGAGCAGTACTTC
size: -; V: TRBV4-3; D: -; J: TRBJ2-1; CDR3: CASSHEQGSYNEQFF; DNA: TGCGCCAGCAGCCACGAACAGGGCTCCTACAATGAGCAGTTCTTC
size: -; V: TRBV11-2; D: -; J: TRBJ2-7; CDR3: CASSLDLGARSSYEQYF; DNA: TGTGCCAGCAGCTTAGATCTGGGGGCCAGGAGCTCCTACGAGCAGTACTTC
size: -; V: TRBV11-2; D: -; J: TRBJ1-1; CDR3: CASSLEGQTQTFF; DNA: TGTGCCAGCAGCTTAGAGGGTCAGACACAGACTTTCTTT
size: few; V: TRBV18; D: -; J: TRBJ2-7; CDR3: CASSPNAASYEQYF; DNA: TGTGCCAGCTCACCAAACGCGGCCTCCTACGAGCAGTACTTC
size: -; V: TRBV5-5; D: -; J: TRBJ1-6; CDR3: CASSLEAGSTYNSPLHF; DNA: TGTGCCAGCAGCTTGGAGGCAGGGAGTACATATAATTCACCCCTCCACTTT
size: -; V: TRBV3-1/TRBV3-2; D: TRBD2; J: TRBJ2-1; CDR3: CASSPLAAFYNEQFF; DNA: TGTGCCAGCAGCCCACTAGCGGCATTCTACAATGAGCAGTTCTTC
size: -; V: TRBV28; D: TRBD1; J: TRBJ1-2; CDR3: CASSLGRRAGGRGYTF; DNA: TGTGCCAGCAGTTTAGGCAGGAGGGCAGGGGGCAGGGGCTACACCTTC
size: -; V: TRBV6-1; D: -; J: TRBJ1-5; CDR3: CASSEALQGRNQPQHF; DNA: TGTGCCAGCAGTGAAGCGCTTCAAGGGCGAAATCAGCCCCAGCATTTT
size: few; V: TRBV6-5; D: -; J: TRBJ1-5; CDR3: CASSYSQGGQPQHF; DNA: TGTGCCAGCAGTTACTCTCAGGGAGGTCAGCCCCAGCATTTT
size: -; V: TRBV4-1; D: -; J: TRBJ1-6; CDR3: CASSHGNGRRMVYNSPLHF; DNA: TGCGCCAGCAGCCACGGTAACGGACGGAGAATGGTTTATAATTCACCCCTCCACTTT
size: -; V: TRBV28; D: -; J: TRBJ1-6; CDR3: CASSFQSPLHF; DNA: TGTGCCAGCAGTTTCCAATCACCCCTCCACTTT
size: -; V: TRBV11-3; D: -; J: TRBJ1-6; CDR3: CASSLSTNSPLHF; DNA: TGTGCCAGCAGCTTATCGACTAATTCACCCCTCCACTTT
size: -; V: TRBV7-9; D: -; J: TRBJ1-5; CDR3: CASSSGLLSNQPQHF; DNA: TGTGCCAGCAGCTCAGGGCTGCTTAGCAATCAGCCCCAGCATTTT
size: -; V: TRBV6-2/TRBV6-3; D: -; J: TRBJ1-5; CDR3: CASSLRAGHQPQHF; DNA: TGTGCCAGCAGTCTCCGGGCAGGGCATCAGCCCCAGCATTTT
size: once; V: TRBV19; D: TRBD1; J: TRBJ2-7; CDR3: CASSVWGQGALEQYF; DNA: TGTGCCAGTAGTGTCTGGGGGCAGGGGGCCCTCGAGCAGTACTTC
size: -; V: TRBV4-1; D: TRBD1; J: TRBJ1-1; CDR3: CASSQVGQSEAFF; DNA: TGCGCCAGCAGCCAAGTGGGACAGAGTGAAGCTTTCTTT
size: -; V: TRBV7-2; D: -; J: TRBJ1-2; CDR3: CASSLDVRVYGYTF; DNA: TGTGCCAGCAGCTTAGATGTCAGGGTATACGGCTACACCTTC
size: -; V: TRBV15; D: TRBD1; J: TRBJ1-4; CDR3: CATRDRVEKLFF; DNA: TGTGCCACCAGGGACAGGGTTGAAAAACTGTTTTTT
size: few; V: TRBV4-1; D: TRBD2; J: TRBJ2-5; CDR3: CASSPPTSGKQETQYF; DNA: TGCGCCAGCAGCCCCCCCACGAGCGGGAAACAAGAGACCCAGTACTTC
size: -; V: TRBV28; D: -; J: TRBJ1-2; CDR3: CASIRTVSSDYGYTF; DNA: TGTGCCAGCATTCGGACAGTCTCCAGTGACTATGGCTACACCTTC
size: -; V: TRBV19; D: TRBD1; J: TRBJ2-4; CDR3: CASSPQGFLNIQYF; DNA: TGTGCCAGTAGCCCACAGGGGTTTTTAAACATTCAGTACTTC
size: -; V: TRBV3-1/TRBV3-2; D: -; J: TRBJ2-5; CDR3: CASSLYPGTTQETQYF; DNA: TGTGCCAGCAGCCTCTACCCTGGGACAACCCAAGAGACCCAGTACTTC
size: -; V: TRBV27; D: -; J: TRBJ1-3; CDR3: CASSSQGADGNTIYF; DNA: TGTGCCAGCAGTTCACAAGGTGCCGATGGAAACACCATATATTTT